This entry lists 31 T cell receptor beta chains sequenced from one sample in a study of T cell repertoires in cytomegalovirus infection (dated by TCRdb to about 2019). This sample was sequenced with an Illumina HiSeq 1500. TCRdb trimmed the raw reads at Q25, called clones with MiXCR and kept productive beta chains. CDR3 protein sequences are deduplicated, and each keeps its most common genes and DNA. The sample has more than 400,000 distinct CDR3 sequences on record, 26% of them singletons. The ten largest clones add up to roughly 13% of the sample. What was sequenced was PBMCs. These receptors were obtained from a human donor in good health (CMV status not recorded). Some clones in this sample may be carry-over from other donors' samples.

This clonotype was observed a handful of times. This chain connects TRBV29-1 to TRBJ2-2; TRBD1 agrees at 7 bases. The CDR3 runs to 14 residues. Germline values: CDR1 SQVTM, CDR2 ANQGSEA. Unmatched junction bases numbered 5, after V lost 6 bases and J lost 1 base. This CDR3 is CSVRQGENTGELFF. The DNA of the CDR3 is TGCAGCGTCCGACAGGGAGAGAACACCGGGGAGCTGTTTTTT.

This chain joins TRBV29-1 and TRBJ2-7; no definite D call. The CDR3 is 12 amino acids. CDR1 SQVTM and CDR2 ANQGSEA come from the germline V gene. The V end was cut by 3 bases, the J end by 3 bases, with 9 bases between. The CDR3 DNA reads as TGCAGCGTTGAGGGCGAAAACTACGAGCAGTACGTC. The encoded protein is CSVEGENYEQYV.

This clonotype turned up a few times. The chain joins TRBV4-1 to TRBJ2-4; 9 bases match TRBD2. V lost 6 bases to trimming and J lost 4 bases; unmatched junction nucleotides: 4. CDR3 size: 14 residues. Germline V gene data show CDR1 as MGHRA and CDR2 as YSYEKL. CDR3 bases: TGCGCCAGCAGGGGTCTAGCGGGAAAAAACATTCAGTACTTC. Translating gives CASRGLAGKNIQYF.

The chain recombines TRBV11-2 with TRBJ2-1, with D uncertain. The CDR3 is 13 residues long. Germline V gene lookup returns CDR1 SGHAT and CDR2 FQNNGV. Trimming stripped 7 bases from V and 3 bases from J, with 10 bases between. CDR3 DNA sequence: TGTGCCAGCACCGTCGGCGGCTACAATGAGCAGTTCTTC. The encoded protein is CASTVGGYNEQFF.

The genes are TRBV5-1 and TRBJ2-2; weak D call: TRBD1 (6 bases). Trimming took off 5 bases at V and 6 bases at J, with 14 bases between the two ends. Germline CDR1 SGHRS, CDR2 YFSETQ. The CDR3 totals 14 residues. The CDR3 sequence is CASRAEGGSGELFF. CDR3 nucleotides: TGCGCCAGCAGAGCCGAAGGGGGTTCCGGGGAGCTGTTTTTT. Full variable domain (outside the CDR3, taken from reference TRBV5-1 and TRBJ2-2): KAGVTQTPRYLIKTRGQQVTLSCSPISGHRSVSWYQQTPGQGLQFLFEYFSETQRNKGNFPGRFSGRQFSNSRSEMNVSTLELGDSALYLCASRAEGGSGELFFGEGSRLTVL.

This clonotype was recorded only once. This CDR3 reads CSVEPRDGEAFF. In DNA, the CDR3 is TGCAGCGTGGAGCCGCGGGACGGTGAAGCTTTCTTT. The genes are TRBV29-1 and TRBJ1-1, with D possibly being TRBD1 (5 bases). CDR3 length equals 12 residues. Trimming took off 6 bases at V and 7 bases at J, with 15 bases between the two ends. The germline CDR1 and CDR2 sequences are SQVTM and ANQGSEA. The full variable domain, its missing parts supplied by reference TRBV29-1 and TRBJ1-1, is SAVISQKPSRDICQRGTSLTIQCQVDSQVTMMFWYRQQPGQSLTLIATANQGSEATYESGFVIDKFPISRPNLTFSTLTVSNMSPEDSSIYLCSVEPRDGEAFFGQGTRLTVV.

This sequence joins TRBV9 and TRBJ2-7; 7 nucleotides match TRBD2. CDR3 length: 14 amino acids. Germline assignment: CDR1 SGDLS and CDR2 YYNGEE. Trimming removed 0 bases from V and 4 bases from J; junction bases left unmatched: 4. For the CDR3, the DNA is TGTGCCAGCAGCGTAGGGTCTAGCGGTTACGAGCAGTACTTC. Protein product: CASSVGSSGYEQYF.

This clonotype was counted between two and nine times. The V gene is TRBV7-2, the J gene TRBJ2-2; 8 bases line up with TRBD1. Germline CDR1 is SGHTA and CDR2 is FQGNSA. The CDR3 has 14 residues. V was clipped by 5 bases and J by 7 bases; unmatched bases: 6. CDR3 coding DNA: TGTGCCAGCAGCATGACAGGGGTGGGCGGGGAGCTGTTTTTT. Translation: CASSMTGVGGELFF.

This clonotype was seen more than once but under ten times. The chain couples TRBV12-3 or TRBV12-4 to TRBJ2-3; the match to TRBD1 covers 8 bases. The CDR3 consists of 16 residues. The V gene end was trimmed by 5 bases and the J gene end by 0 bases; junction bases not matched to a gene: 7. CDR3 residues: CASSPQGERSTDTQYF. The CDR3 DNA reads TGTGCCAGCAGTCCACAGGGGGAGAGGAGCACAGATACGCAGTATTTT.

The chain is built from TRBV28 and TRBJ2-2, with D unclear. The CDR3 has 15 amino acids. The germline V gene has CDR1 MDHEN and CDR2 SYDVKM. With 2 bases removed from V and 1 base from J, the gap between germline ends came to 8 bases. The CDR3 loop is CASSLVQVNTGELFF. The DNA of the CDR3 is TGTGCCAGCAGTTTAGTGCAGGTGAACACCGGGGAGCTGTTTTTT.

The CDR3 DNA follows: TGTGCCAGCAGCTTGCGCCCAACAGACGGAACCGGGGAGCTGTTTTTT. Its translation is CASSLRPTDGTGELFF. V usage is TRBV5-5 and J usage is TRBJ2-2; no clear D gene. CDR1 SGHKS and CDR2 YYEKEE come from the germline V gene (reference sequence). The V gene lost 1 base and the J gene lost 5 bases, with 15 bases spanning the gap. The CDR3 totals 16 residues.

The table lists this clonotype with a few counts. The rearrangement uses TRBV12-3 or TRBV12-4 and TRBJ1-4; 12 bases align to TRBD1. CDR3 size: 17 residues. After removal of 7 bases from V and 2 bases from J, the junction contained 8 bases not matched to a gene. CDR3 in DNA: TGTGCCAGCACCCTGGGACAGGGGGCGGTCACTAATGAAAAACTGTTTTTT. Amino acids: CASTLGQGAVTNEKLFF.

This clonotype has only one observation. The chain couples TRBV12-3 or TRBV12-4 to TRBJ1-6; a possible D gene is TRBD1 (5 bases). The V end was cut by 7 bases, the J end by 3 bases, with 13 bases between. The CDR3 totals 15 residues. DNA for the CDR3: TGTGCCAGCATCGCCTCAGGGAGCTATAATTCACCCCTCCACTTT. Its protein product is CASIASGSYNSPLHF.

The V and J genes are TRBV12-3 or TRBV12-4 and TRBJ1-1; D is perhaps TRBD1 (6 bases). The CDR3 runs to 16 residues. Trimming took 1 base from V and 0 from J, leaving 12 bases between them. This chain's CDR3 is CASSLGNRALNTEAFF. In DNA, the CDR3 is TGTGCCAGCAGTTTAGGGAACAGGGCCCTGAACACTGAAGCTTTCTTT.

The gene calls are TRBV7-2 and TRBJ2-2; D is possibly TRBD1 (6 bases). V was trimmed by 5 bases and J by 3 bases, leaving 10 bases between them. The CDR3 covers 14 residues. Germline CDR1 and CDR2: SGHTA and FQGNSA. Here the CDR3 DNA reads TGTGCCAGCAGCCGGACAGCTTACACCGGGGAGCTGTTTTTT. It specifies CASSRTAYTGELFF.

This clonotype has a handful of counts. The chain employs TRBV11-2 and TRBJ2-5; 7 bases are shared with TRBD1. Per germline, CDR1 SGHAT and CDR2 FQNNGV. V lost 5 bases and J lost 5; bases outside the gene matches: 11. This CDR3 comprises 15 residues. The CDR3 region has the DNA TGTGCCAGCAGCCCGTGGACAGGAACGGGGGAGACCCAGTACTTC. Translation gives CASSPWTGTGETQYF.

The chain joins TRBV20-1 to TRBJ2-1; 11 bases map to TRBD1. CDR3 length: 13 residues. Germline V CDR1 and CDR2: DFQATT, SNEGSKA (reference sequence). With V trimmed by 3 bases and J by 9 bases, 4 bases remained unmatched. The DNA of the CDR3 is TGCAGTGCTAGCTGGACAGGGGGCGGTGAGCAGTTCTTC. Residues: CSASWTGGGEQFF.

The CDR3 reads CSVVTGSAYNEQFF. CDR3 DNA sequence: TGCAGCGTTGTAACTGGATCCGCCTACAATGAGCAGTTCTTC. The chain recombines TRBV29-1 with TRBJ2-1, with unresolved D. The CDR3 contains 14 residues. Per germline, CDR1 SQVTM and CDR2 ANQGSEA. V was clipped by 4 bases and J by 2 bases, with 12 bases between them.

This chain uses TRBV18 with TRBJ1-1; 7 nucleotides align to TRBD1. CDR1 is KGHSH, CDR2 LQKENI, per germline. The junction had 10 bases not matched to a gene; V was cut back by 4 bases and J by 5 bases. This CDR3 contains 15 residues. The CDR3 region has the DNA TGTGCCAGCTCACGAGACCCTGACAGGGAAACTGAAGCTTTCTTT. Its protein is CASSRDPDRETEAFF.

The chain uses TRBV6-2 or TRBV6-3 and TRBJ2-5; 7 bases map to TRBD2. This CDR3 has 17 amino acids. Trimming at V came to 0 bases and at J to 6 bases, leaving 13 bases not matched to a gene. CDR1 MNHEY and CDR2 SVGEGT come from the germline V gene. CDR3 protein: CASSYSRSSGPGKTQYF. Written as DNA, the CDR3 is TGTGCCAGCAGTTACTCGAGATCTAGCGGTCCCGGGAAGACCCAGTACTTC.

The chain has TRBV6-2 or TRBV6-3 and TRBJ2-7; D not resolved. With 5 bases removed from V and 8 bases from J, the gap between germline ends came to 16 bases. The CDR3 contains 13 residues. Germline CDR1 reads MNHEY; CDR2 reads SVGEGT. This CDR3 is CASSDLSASQQYV. CDR3 sequence (DNA): TGTGCCAGCAGTGATCTCTCGGCGTCTCAGCAGTACGTC.

In its sample, this clonotype was seen a few times. The gene calls are TRBV2 and TRBJ1-5; a weak D match, TRBD1 (6 bases). Trimming removed 6 bases from V and 5 bases from J, with 14 bases in between. Germline CDR1 and CDR2: SNHLY and FYNNEI. The CDR3 length is 14 residues. Here the CDR3 DNA reads TGTGCCAGCAGACCGGGGGGGGGCTATCAGCCCCAGCATTTT. Translated, it gives CASRPGGGYQPQHF.

The chain's CDR3 is CASSLEPDSANTEAFF. In DNA form, the CDR3 reads TGTGCCAGCAGCTTAGAACCGGACAGCGCGAACACTGAAGCTTTCTTT. V gene TRBV7-9 combines with J gene TRBJ1-1; maybe TRBD1 (6 bases). Germline CDR1 and CDR2: SEHNR and FQNEAQ (reference sequence). Trimming took off 1 base at V and 1 base at J, with 13 bases between the two ends. This CDR3 is 16 amino acids long.

This clonotype was picked up a small number of times. The rearrangement uses TRBV2 and TRBJ2-3; D unresolved. The CDR3 has 13 residues. The germline CDR1 and CDR2 sequences are SNHLY and FYNNEI. The V end was cut by 9 bases, the J end by 5 bases, with 15 bases between. The chain's CDR3 is CASTPGPKDTQYF. In DNA form, the CDR3 reads TGTGCCAGTACCCCCGGACCAAAAGATACGCAGTATTTT.

There are many counts of this clonotype. The chain couples TRBV7-2 to TRBJ2-3, with TRBD2 matching 13 bases. Looked up from germline, CDR1 is SGHTA and CDR2 is FQGNSA. Germline trimming cut 5 bases from V and 7 bases from J; bases unmatched to any gene: 6. The CDR3 loop spans 15 amino acids. The CDR3 sequence: CASSLGLAGTNTQYF. The CDR3 bases are TGTGCCAGCAGCCTGGGACTAGCGGGAACGAATACGCAGTATTTT.

This clonotype was counted only a few times. V usage is TRBV20-1 and J usage is TRBJ2-1; D is possibly TRBD2 (5 bases). Looked up from germline, CDR1 is DFQATT and CDR2 is SNEGSKA (reference sequence). The CDR3 extends over 14 amino acids. Trimming took off 1 base at V and 6 bases at J, with 13 bases between the two ends. This CDR3 is CSARAEDSLNEQFF. The DNA of the CDR3 is TGCAGTGCTAGAGCCGAGGACTCCCTCAATGAGCAGTTCTTC.

The sample holds many counts of this clonotype. The chain joins TRBV29-1 to TRBJ1-2, with D tentatively TRBD1 (6 bases). The V gene's germline CDR1 is SQVTM and CDR2 ANQGSEA. Trimming removed 7 bases at V and 5 bases at J, with 14 bases between. This CDR3 contains 12 residues. The CDR3 spells CSGQDRDYGYTF. The CDR3 DNA is TGCAGCGGTCAGGACAGAGATTATGGCTACACCTTC.

This clonotype appeared a few times. CDR3 residues: CASSHSGKNIQYF. In nucleotides, the CDR3 is TGTGCCAGCAGCCACAGTGGCAAAAACATTCAGTACTTC. This rearrangement joins TRBV7-3 to TRBJ2-4; D not resolved. Germline V gene data show CDR1 as SGHTA and CDR2 as FQGTGA. V lost 5 bases to trimming and J lost 3 bases, with 8 bases between them. The CDR3 covers 13 residues.

This chain uses TRBV12-3 or TRBV12-4 with TRBJ2-1; D remains unclear. This CDR3 comprises 13 residues. V was clipped by 2 bases and J by 5 bases, with 7 bases between them. The CDR3, as DNA: TGTGCCAGCAGTTTAATGACAAACAATGAGCAGTTCTTC. It specifies CASSLMTNNEQFF.

This rearrangement joins TRBV27 to TRBJ1-2; 9 bases agree with TRBD1. CDR1 and CDR2 from the germline V gene are MNHEY and SMNVEV (reference sequence). This CDR3 has 16 amino acids. Trimming at V came to 2 bases and at J to 4 bases, leaving 8 bases not matched to a gene. CDR3 bases: TGTGCCAGCAGTTTAGATTTGGGGACAGGGCCCTATGGCTACACCTTC. It yields the protein CASSLDLGTGPYGYTF.

The chain combines TRBV19 with TRBJ2-2, with 11 positions matching TRBD2. The CDR3 spans 20 residues. Germline CDR1 LNHDA, CDR2 SQIVND (reference sequence). V lost 3 bases and J lost 2; bases outside the gene matches: 14. The CDR3 DNA is TGTGCCAGTAGTATGACGTATGCCGGAGGGACTAGCGGAAACACCGGGGAGCTGTTTTTT. This gives the protein CASSMTYAGGTSGNTGELFF.